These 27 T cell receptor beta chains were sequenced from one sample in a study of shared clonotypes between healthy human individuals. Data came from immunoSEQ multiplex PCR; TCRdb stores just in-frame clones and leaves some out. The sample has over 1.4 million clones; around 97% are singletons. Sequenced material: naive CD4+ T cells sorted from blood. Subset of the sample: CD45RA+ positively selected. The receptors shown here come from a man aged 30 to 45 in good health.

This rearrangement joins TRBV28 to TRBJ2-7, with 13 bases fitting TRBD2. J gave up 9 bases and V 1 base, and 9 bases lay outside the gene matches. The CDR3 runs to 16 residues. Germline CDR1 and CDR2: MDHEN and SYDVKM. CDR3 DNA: TGTGCCAGCAGTTTATTTAGGACTAGCGGGAGAGACGGGCAGTACTTC. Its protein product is CASSLFRTSGRDGQYF.

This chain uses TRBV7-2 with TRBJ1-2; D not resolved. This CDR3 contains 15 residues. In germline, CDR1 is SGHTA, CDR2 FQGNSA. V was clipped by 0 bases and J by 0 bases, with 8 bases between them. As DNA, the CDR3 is TGTGCCAGCAGCTTAGCAGGACGGTCTAACTATGGCTACACCTTC. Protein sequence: CASSLAGRSNYGYTF.

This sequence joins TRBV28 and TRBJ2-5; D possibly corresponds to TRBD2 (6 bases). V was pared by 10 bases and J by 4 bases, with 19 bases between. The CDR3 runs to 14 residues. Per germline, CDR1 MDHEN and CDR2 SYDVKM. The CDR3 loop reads CATNSGTYLETQYF. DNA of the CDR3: TGTGCCACCAATTCCGGGACTTACTTAGAGACCCAGTACTTC.

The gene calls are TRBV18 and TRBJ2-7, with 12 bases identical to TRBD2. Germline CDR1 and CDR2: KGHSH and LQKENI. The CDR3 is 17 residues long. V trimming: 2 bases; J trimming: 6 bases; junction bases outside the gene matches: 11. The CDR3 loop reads CASSPKESWTSGAEQYF. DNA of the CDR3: TGTGCCAGCTCACCAAAGGAATCTTGGACTAGCGGGGCCGAGCAGTACTTC.

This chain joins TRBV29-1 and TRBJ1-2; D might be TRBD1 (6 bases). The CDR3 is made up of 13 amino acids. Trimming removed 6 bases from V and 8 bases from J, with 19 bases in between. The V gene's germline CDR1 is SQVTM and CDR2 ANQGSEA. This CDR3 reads CSVSFLGAWGYTF. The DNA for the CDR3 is TGCAGCGTGAGCTTCTTGGGGGCGTGGGGCTACACCTTC.

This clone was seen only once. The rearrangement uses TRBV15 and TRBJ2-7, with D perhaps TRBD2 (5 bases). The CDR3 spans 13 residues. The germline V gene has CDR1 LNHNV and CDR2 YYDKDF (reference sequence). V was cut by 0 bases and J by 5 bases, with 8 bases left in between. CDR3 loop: CATSRDQADEQYF. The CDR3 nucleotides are TGTGCCACCAGCAGAGATCAAGCGGACGAGCAGTACTTC.

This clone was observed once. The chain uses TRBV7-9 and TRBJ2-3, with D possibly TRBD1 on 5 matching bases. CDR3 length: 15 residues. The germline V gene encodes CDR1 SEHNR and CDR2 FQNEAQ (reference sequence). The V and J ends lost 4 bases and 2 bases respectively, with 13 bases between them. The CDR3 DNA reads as TGTGCCAGCAGCTCCTCGACAGCACACACAGATACGCAGTATTTT. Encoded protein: CASSSSTAHTDTQYF.

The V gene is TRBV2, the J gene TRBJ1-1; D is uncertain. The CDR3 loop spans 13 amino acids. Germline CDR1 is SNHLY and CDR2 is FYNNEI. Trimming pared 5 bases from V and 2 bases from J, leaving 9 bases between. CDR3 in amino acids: CASSQDFNTEAFF. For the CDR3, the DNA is TGTGCCAGCAGTCAGGACTTTAACACTGAAGCTTTCTTT.

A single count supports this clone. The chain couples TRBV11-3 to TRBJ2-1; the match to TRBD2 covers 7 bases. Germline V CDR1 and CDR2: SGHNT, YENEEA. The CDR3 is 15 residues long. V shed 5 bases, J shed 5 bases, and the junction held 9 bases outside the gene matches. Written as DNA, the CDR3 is TGTGCCAGCAGCATATTGGGGGGGACGAACAATGAGCAGTTCTTC. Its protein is CASSILGGTNNEQFF.

The CDR3 DNA follows: TGTGCCAGCAGGGGGACAGGCTCAAAAGGGACTGAAGCTTTCTTT. Its protein is CASRGTGSKGTEAFF. The V gene is TRBV5-4, the J gene TRBJ1-1; TRBD1 matches 8 bases. Trimming cost V 5 bases and J 5 bases; bases outside gene matches: 11. The CDR3 is made up of 15 amino acids. Germline V gene sequence: CDR1 SGHNT, CDR2 YYREEE (reference sequence).

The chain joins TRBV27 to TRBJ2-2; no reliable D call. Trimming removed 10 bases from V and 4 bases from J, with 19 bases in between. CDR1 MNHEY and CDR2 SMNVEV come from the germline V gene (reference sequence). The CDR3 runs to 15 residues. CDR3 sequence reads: CATSPRSYATGELFF. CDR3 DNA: TGTGCCACCTCGCCCCGATCCTACGCCACCGGGGAGCTGTTTTTT.

CDR3 nucleotide sequence: TGTGCCAGCAGTCCGAGTTACAATGAGCAGTTCTTC. Its protein product is CASSPSYNEQFF. This chain connects TRBV6-6 to TRBJ2-1; D unclear. The germline V gene has CDR1 MNHNY and CDR2 SVGAGI (reference sequence). There are 12 residues in the CDR3. V was trimmed by 5 bases and J by 4 bases, leaving 6 bases between them.

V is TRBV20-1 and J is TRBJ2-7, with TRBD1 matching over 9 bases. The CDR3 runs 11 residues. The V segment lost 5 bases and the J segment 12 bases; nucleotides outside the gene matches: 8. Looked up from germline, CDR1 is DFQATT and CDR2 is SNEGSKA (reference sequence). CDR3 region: CSASRGDRAYF. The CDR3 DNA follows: TGCAGTGCTTCCAGGGGGGACAGGGCGTACTTC.

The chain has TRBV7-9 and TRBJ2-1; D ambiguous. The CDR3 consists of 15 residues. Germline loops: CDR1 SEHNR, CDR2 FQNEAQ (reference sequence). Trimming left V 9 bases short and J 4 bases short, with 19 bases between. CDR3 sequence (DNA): TGTGCCAGTGACCGGCTTGGCGGAAGTTACAATGAGCAGTTCTTC. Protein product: CASDRLGGSYNEQFF. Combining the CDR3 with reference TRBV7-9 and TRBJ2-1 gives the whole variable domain DTGVSQNPRHKITKRGQNVTFRCDPISEHNRLYWYRQTLGQGPEFLTYFQNEAQLEKSRLLSDRFSAERPKGSFSTLEIQRTEQGDSAMYLCASDRLGGSYNEQFFGPGTRLTVL.

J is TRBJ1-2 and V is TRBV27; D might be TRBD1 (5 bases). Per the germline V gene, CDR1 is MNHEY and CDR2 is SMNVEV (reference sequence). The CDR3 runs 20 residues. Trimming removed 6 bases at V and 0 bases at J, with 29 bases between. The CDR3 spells CASSRFIPQAYRPANYGYTF. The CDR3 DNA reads TGTGCCAGCAGCCGATTCATTCCACAGGCCTACCGCCCAGCTAACTATGGCTACACCTTC.

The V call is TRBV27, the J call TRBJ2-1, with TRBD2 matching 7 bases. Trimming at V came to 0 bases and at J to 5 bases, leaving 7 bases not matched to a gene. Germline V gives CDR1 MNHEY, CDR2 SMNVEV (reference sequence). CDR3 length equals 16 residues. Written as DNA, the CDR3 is TGTGCCAGCAGTTTATCTACGGGAGGCCTTAACAATGAGCAGTTCTTC. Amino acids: CASSLSTGGLNNEQFF.

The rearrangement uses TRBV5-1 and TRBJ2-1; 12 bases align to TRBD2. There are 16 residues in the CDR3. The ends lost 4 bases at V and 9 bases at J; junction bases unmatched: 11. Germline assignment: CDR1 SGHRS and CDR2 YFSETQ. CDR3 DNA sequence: TGCGCCAGCAGCCAGGGGACTAGCGGGTTACAAGGTGAGCAGTTCTTC. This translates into CASSQGTSGLQGEQFF.

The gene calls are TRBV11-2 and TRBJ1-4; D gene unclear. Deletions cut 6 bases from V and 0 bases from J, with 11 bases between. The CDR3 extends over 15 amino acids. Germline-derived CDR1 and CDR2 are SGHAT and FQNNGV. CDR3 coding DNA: TGTGCCAGCAGGCGGCAGCGAACAACTAATGAAAAACTGTTTTTT. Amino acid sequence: CASRRQRTTNEKLFF.

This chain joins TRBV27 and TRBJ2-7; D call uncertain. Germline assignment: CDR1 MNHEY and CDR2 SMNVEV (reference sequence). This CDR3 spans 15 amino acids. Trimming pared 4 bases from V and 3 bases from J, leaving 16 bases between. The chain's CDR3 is CASSYSLGLHYEQYF. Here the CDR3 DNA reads TGTGCCAGCAGTTATAGTTTAGGGCTCCACTACGAGCAGTACTTC.

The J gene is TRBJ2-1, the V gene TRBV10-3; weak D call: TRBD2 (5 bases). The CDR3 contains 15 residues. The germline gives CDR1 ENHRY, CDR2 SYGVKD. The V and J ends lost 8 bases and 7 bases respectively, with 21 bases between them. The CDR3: CAIGSETTGGNEQFF. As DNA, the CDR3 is TGTGCCATCGGATCCGAGACTACGGGCGGAAATGAGCAGTTCTTC.

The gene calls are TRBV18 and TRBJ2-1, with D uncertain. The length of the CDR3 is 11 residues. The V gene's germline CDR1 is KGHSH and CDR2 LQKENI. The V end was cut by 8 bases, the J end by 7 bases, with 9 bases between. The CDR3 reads CASPFGNEQFF. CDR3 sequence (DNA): TGTGCCAGCCCTTTTGGTAATGAGCAGTTCTTC.

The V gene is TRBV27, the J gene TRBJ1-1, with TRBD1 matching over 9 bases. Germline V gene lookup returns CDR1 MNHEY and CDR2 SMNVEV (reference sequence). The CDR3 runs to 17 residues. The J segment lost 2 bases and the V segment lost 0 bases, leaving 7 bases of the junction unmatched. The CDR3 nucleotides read TGTGCCAGCAGTTTATCGGGCACAGGGGGCTTTAACACTGAAGCTTTCTTT. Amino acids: CASSLSGTGGFNTEAFF.

DNA of the CDR3: TGTGCCAGCAGCTTAGAGGATCGGGGACTCGCTCAGCCCCAGCATTTT. Amino acids: CASSLEDRGLAQPQHF. The V and J genes are TRBV7-8 and TRBJ1-5; possibly TRBD1 for D (5 bases). V dropped 1 base and J dropped 6 bases, with 16 bases sitting between them. The germline CDR1 and CDR2 sequences are SGHVS and FQNEAQ. The CDR3 has 16 residues. The full variable domain, rest sourced from reference TRBV7-8 and TRBJ1-5, is GAGVSQSPRYKVAKRGQDVALRCDPISGHVSLFWYQQALGQGPEFLTYFQNEAQLDKSGLPSDRFFAERPEGSVSTLKIQRTQQEDSAVYLCASSLEDRGLAQPQHFGDGTRLSIL.

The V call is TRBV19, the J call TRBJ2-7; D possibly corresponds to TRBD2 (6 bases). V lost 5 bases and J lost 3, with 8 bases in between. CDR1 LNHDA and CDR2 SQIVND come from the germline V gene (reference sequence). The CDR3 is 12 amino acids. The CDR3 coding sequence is TGTGCCAGTAGTCAGGGACTCTACGAGCAGTACTTC. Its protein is CASSQGLYEQYF.

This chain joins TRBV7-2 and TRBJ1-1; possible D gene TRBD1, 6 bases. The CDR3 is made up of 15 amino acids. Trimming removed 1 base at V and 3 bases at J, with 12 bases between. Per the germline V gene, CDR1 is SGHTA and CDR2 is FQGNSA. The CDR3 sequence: CASSLGQGRYTEAFF. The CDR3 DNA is TGTGCCAGCAGCTTAGGGCAGGGGAGGTACACTGAAGCTTTCTTT.

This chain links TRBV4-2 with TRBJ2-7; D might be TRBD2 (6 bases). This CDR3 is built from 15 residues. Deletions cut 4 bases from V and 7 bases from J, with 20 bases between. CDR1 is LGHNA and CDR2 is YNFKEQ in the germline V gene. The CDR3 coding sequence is TGTGCCAGCAGCCCTGTGGGAGGCCCCGCTACAGAGCAGTACTTC. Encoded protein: CASSPVGGPATEQYF.

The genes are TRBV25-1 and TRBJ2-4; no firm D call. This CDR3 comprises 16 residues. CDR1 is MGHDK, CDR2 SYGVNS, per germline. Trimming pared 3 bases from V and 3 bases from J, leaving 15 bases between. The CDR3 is CASSDRREVDKNIQYF. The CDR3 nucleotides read TGTGCCAGCAGTGATCGCCGCGAGGTGGACAAAAACATTCAGTACTTC. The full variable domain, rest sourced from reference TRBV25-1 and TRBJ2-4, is EADIYQTPRYLVIGTGKKITLECSQTMGHDKMYWYQQDPGMELHLIHYSYGVNSTEKGDLSSESTVSRIRTEHFPLTLESARPSHTSQYLCASSDRREVDKNIQYFGAGTRLSVL.